One and the same sample provided the 18 T cell receptor beta chains below, sequenced in a study of cytomegalovirus exposure and HLA in healthy donors. A multiplex PCR was run with 60 Vbeta primers and 13 Jbeta primers. Sequencing used immunoSEQ multiplex PCR; TCRdb keeps in-frame clones, though not all of them. The data hold 110,000 to 150,000 clones, with 65% to 85% observed a single time. The sequencing input was PBMCs. The receptor source for this set is a man aged 25 to 45 in good health and CMV-seronegative.

V usage is TRBV9 and J usage is TRBJ1-3; 10 bases are shared with TRBD1. Trimming cost V 4 bases and J 9 bases; bases outside gene matches: 7. The CDR3 has 14 residues. CDR1 is SGDLS and CDR2 is YYNGEE in the germline V gene. In DNA form, the CDR3 reads TGTGCCAGCAGCCCGCGGGACAGGGGAGGCACCATATATTTT. This encodes CASSPRDRGGTIYF.

The chain links TRBV28 to TRBJ2-1; 9 bases map to TRBD1. The V segment lost 6 bases and the J segment 3 bases; nucleotides outside the gene matches: 3. The CDR3 length is 14 residues. CDR1 MDHEN and CDR2 SYDVKM come from the germline V gene. CDR3 protein: CASSKTGGYNEQFF. CDR3 sequence (DNA): TGTGCCAGCAGCAAGACAGGGGGCTACAATGAGCAGTTCTTC.

As regards this clone: At one end the junction does not follow the germline gene, possibly because of a read error. V usage is TRBV7-7 and J usage is TRBJ1-5; D unresolved. The CDR3 has 19 residues. Germline lookup yields CDR1 SSHAT and CDR2 FNYEAQ (reference sequence). The CDR3: CASSQKKLPGITPNQPQHF. The CDR3 coding sequence is TGTGCTAGCAGCCAGAAGAAATTGCCAGGTATCACACCTAATCAGCCCCAGCATTTT.

The V gene is TRBV5-1, the J gene TRBJ1-1, with 7 bases aligning to TRBD1. Germline-derived CDR1 and CDR2 are SGHRS and YFSETQ. The CDR3 runs to 16 residues. The V and J ends lost 2 bases and 5 bases, in that order; junction bases with no gene match: 12. The CDR3 nucleotides read TGCGCCAGCAGCTTAAAGGGGGCACAGGGGTGGACTGAAGCTTTCTTT. This translates into CASSLKGAQGWTEAFF.

The chain joins TRBV7-8 to TRBJ1-1, with no clear D. The CDR3 spans 14 residues. With 5 bases removed from V and 4 bases from J, the gap between germline ends came to 14 bases. CDR1 SGHVS and CDR2 FQNEAQ come from the germline V gene. CDR3 protein: CASSQRSEGTEAFF. CDR3 DNA sequence: TGTGCCAGCAGCCAACGTTCAGAGGGCACTGAAGCTTTCTTT.

This clone turned up a few times. The chain combines TRBV5-6 with TRBJ1-2, with 8 nucleotides matching TRBD1. Germline V gives CDR1 SGHDT, CDR2 YYEEEE. With V trimmed by 3 bases and J by 1 base, 2 bases remained unmatched. CDR3 length: 14 amino acids. CDR3 sequence (DNA): TGTGCCAGCAGCTGGACAGGGATTAACTATGGCTACACCTTC. Amino acids: CASSWTGINYGYTF. The whole variable domain, filled in from reference TRBV5-6 and TRBJ1-2, reads DAGVTQSPTHLIKTRGQQVTLRCSPKSGHDTVSWYQQALGQGPQFIFQYYEEEERQRGNFPDRFSGHQFPNYSSELNVNALLLGDSALYLCASSWTGINYGYTFGSGTRLTVV.

The gene calls are TRBV18 and TRBJ2-7; the D is unclear. There are 15 residues in the CDR3. Germline V gene data show CDR1 as KGHSH and CDR2 as LQKENI. V lost 4 bases and J 0 bases, leaving 13 bases between the germline ends. The CDR3 loop is CASSHPGLSSYEQYF. CDR3 nucleotide sequence: TGTGCCAGCTCACACCCGGGTCTCAGCTCCTACGAGCAGTACTTC.

This chain links TRBV5-1 with TRBJ2-7; 10 nucleotides match TRBD2. J lost 6 bases, V lost 1 base, and 7 bases had no gene match. The CDR3 is 15 residues long. Germline V gene lookup returns CDR1 SGHRS and CDR2 YFSETQ. CDR3: CASSLFSSGSVEQYF. The CDR3 nucleotides are TGCGCCAGCAGCTTGTTCTCTAGCGGGAGTGTCGAGCAGTACTTC. The whole variable domain, filled in from reference TRBV5-1 and TRBJ2-7, reads KAGVTQTPRYLIKTRGQQVTLSCSPISGHRSVSWYQQTPGQGLQFLFEYFSETQRNKGNFPGRFSGRQFSNSRSEMNVSTLELGDSALYLCASSLFSSGSVEQYFGPGTRLTVT.

J is TRBJ2-5 and V is TRBV5-6; 9 bases match TRBD2. The germline V gene encodes CDR1 SGHDT and CDR2 YYEEEE. The CDR3 covers 17 residues. Trimming at V came to 3 bases and at J to 4 bases, leaving 13 bases not matched to a gene. CDR3 region: CASSWARGGRALETQYF. DNA of the CDR3: TGTGCCAGCAGCTGGGCCAGAGGCGGGAGGGCCCTAGAGACCCAGTACTTC.

The genes are TRBV5-4 and TRBJ2-7, with a possible D match to TRBD2 (7 bases). The CDR3 has 14 residues. Germline CDR1 and CDR2: SGHNT and YYREEE (reference sequence). The V end lost 3 bases, the J end lost 3 bases, and 13 bases lay between the germline ends. The CDR3, as DNA: TGTGCCAGCAGCTGGGGAGGGGGAGGCTACGAGCAGTACTTC. Its translation: CASSWGGGGYEQYF.

V gene TRBV5-6 combines with J gene TRBJ1-4; perhaps TRBD1 as D (5 bases). Trimming pared 0 bases from V and 8 bases from J, leaving 8 bases between. Germline V gene sequence: CDR1 SGHDT, CDR2 YYEEEE. There are 13 residues in the CDR3. The CDR3 DNA reads TGTGCCAGCAGCTTGGGGAGGGGCGAAAAACTGTTTTTT. Protein sequence: CASSLGRGEKLFF.

V is TRBV5-1 and J is TRBJ2-2; TRBD1 agrees at 11 bases. Germline CDR1 is SGHRS and CDR2 is YFSETQ. The CDR3 consists of 16 residues. V shed 3 bases and J 3 bases; nucleotides not matched to a gene: 4. The chain's CDR3 is CASSSGQGDYTGELFF. The CDR3 DNA is TGCGCCAGCAGCTCGGGACAGGGGGATTACACCGGGGAGCTGTTTTTT.

This rearrangement joins TRBV18 to TRBJ2-7; tentative D call: TRBD1 (6 bases). V gave up 3 bases and J gave up 2 bases, with 14 bases separating them. The CDR3 runs to 15 residues. Germline V gene data show CDR1 as KGHSH and CDR2 as LQKENI. CDR3 loop: CASSPDVAGAYEQYF. The CDR3 DNA is TGTGCCAGCTCACCTGACGTCGCAGGGGCCTACGAGCAGTACTTC.

CDR3 sequence reads: CASSLYRAGQETQYF. In DNA form, the CDR3 reads TGTGCCAGCAGTTTATACAGGGCAGGCCAAGAGACCCAGTACTTC. The genes are TRBV28 and TRBJ2-5, with a possible D match to TRBD1 (6 bases). Germline values: CDR1 MDHEN, CDR2 SYDVKM. The CDR3 is 15 amino acids. Trimming left V 1 base short and J 1 base short, with 10 bases between.

This sequence joins TRBV6-5 and TRBJ1-2; D call uncertain. The CDR3 has 11 residues. Trimming pared 4 bases from V and 4 bases from J, leaving 4 bases between. Germline CDR1 MNHEY, CDR2 SVGAGI. The DNA of the CDR3 is TGTGCCAGCAGTTCCCTCTATGGCTACACCTTC. Translated: CASSSLYGYTF.

CDR3 sequence reads: CASSPDRGSGGELFF. In DNA, the CDR3 is TGTGCCAGCTCACCAGACAGGGGGTCCGGCGGGGAGCTGTTTTTT. This rearrangement joins TRBV18 to TRBJ2-2; 9 nucleotides agree with TRBD1. The CDR3 has 15 residues. Looked up from germline, CDR1 is KGHSH and CDR2 is LQKENI. Losses at the gene ends were 2 bases for V and 7 bases for J; bases not matched to a gene: 5.

The chain couples TRBV6-6 to TRBJ1-1; D is possibly TRBD1 (6 bases). Germline assignment: CDR1 MNHNY and CDR2 SVGAGI (reference sequence). CDR3 length: 12 residues. V lost 5 bases, J lost 13 bases, and 17 bases lay in between. The CDR3 coding sequence is TGTGCCAGCAGTCAGGGGCCCGGGGGGGGTTTCTTT. Translated: CASSQGPGGGFF.

This chain joins TRBV5-1 and TRBJ2-1, with D possibly being TRBD2 (7 bases). The germline gives CDR1 SGHRS, CDR2 YFSETQ. V was pared by 0 bases and J by 10 bases, with 14 bases between. The CDR3 spans 14 residues. CDR3 sequence reads: CASSLEWGGREQFF. The CDR3 DNA sequence: TGCGCCAGCAGCTTGGAATGGGGGGGGCGAGAGCAGTTCTTC. The complete variable domain, with remaining parts taken from reference TRBV5-1 and TRBJ2-1, reads KAGVTQTPRYLIKTRGQQVTLSCSPISGHRSVSWYQQTPGQGLQFLFEYFSETQRNKGNFPGRFSGRQFSNSRSEMNVSTLELGDSALYLCASSLEWGGREQFFGPGTRLTVL.